The 5 T cell receptor beta chains below all came from one sample that was sequenced in a study of blood T cell repertoires in COVID-19. Libraries were prepared by immunoSEQ multiplex PCR; TCRdb keeps only in-frame clonotypes and omits some of them. The sample has almost 85,000 clones, roughly 91% seen once. The source material was PBMCs or T cells enriched from blood (not recorded which). All receptors derive from a woman aged 45 to 65 with acute COVID-19.

The V call is TRBV14, the J call TRBJ1-2; 7 positions agree with TRBD1. The germline gives CDR1 SGHDN, CDR2 FVKESK. V was pared by 4 bases and J by 1 base, with 6 bases of the junction left unmatched. This CDR3 region has 15 residues. The CDR3 spells CASSPRTGLNYGYTF. The DNA of the CDR3 is TGTGCCAGCAGCCCGAGGACAGGCCTTAACTATGGCTACACCTTC. The whole variable domain, filled in from reference TRBV14 and TRBJ1-2, reads EAGVTQFPSHSVIEKGQTVTLRCDPISGHDNLYWYRRVMGKEIKFLLHFVKESKQDESGMPNNRFLAERTGGTYSTLKVQPAELEDSGVYFCASSPRTGLNYGYTFGSGTRLTVV.

The chain links TRBV7-6 to TRBJ1-4; 12 bases match TRBD1. Germline CDR1 SGHVS, CDR2 FNYEAQ. The CDR3 length is 18 residues. V gave up 4 bases and J gave up 5 bases; unmatched junction bases: 11. The CDR3 region has the DNA TGTGCCAGCAGCTCCGAGGGACAGGGGGCCCTAAGCAATGAAAAACTGTTTTTT. Translated: CASSSEGQGALSNEKLFF. The full variable domain, its missing parts supplied by reference TRBV7-6 and TRBJ1-4, is GAGVSQSPRYKVTKRGQDVALRCDPISGHVSLYWYRQALGQGPEFLTYFNYEAQQDKSGLPNDRFSAERPEGSISTLTIQRTEQRDSAMYRCASSSEGQGALSNEKLFFGSGTQLSVL.

V is TRBV5-6 and J is TRBJ2-2, with TRBD1 matching 9 bases. The CDR3 is 16 residues long. Germline CDR1 is SGHDT and CDR2 is YYEEEE. V was clipped by 1 base and J by 4 bases; unmatched bases: 5. For the CDR3, the DNA is TGTGCCAGCAGCTTGCCGGGACAGGGAATCACCGGGGAGCTGTTTTTT. Encoded protein: CASSLPGQGITGELFF.

This clone came up once. The V and J genes are TRBV3-1 (or the pseudogene TRBV3-2) and TRBJ2-1; TRBD2 agrees at 8 bases. Looked up from germline, CDR1 is LGHDT and CDR2 is YNNKEL (reference sequence). The CDR3 loop spans 16 amino acids. J gave up 6 bases and V 4 bases, and 11 bases lay outside the gene matches. The CDR3: CASSRIGTSGPNEQFF. For the CDR3, the DNA is TGTGCCAGCAGCCGGATCGGGACTAGTGGGCCCAATGAGCAGTTCTTC.

The CDR3 spells CAWPTAEAFF. CDR3 nucleotide sequence: TGTGCCTGGCCGACAGCTGAAGCTTTCTTT. V gene TRBV30 combines with J gene TRBJ1-1, with a possible D match to TRBD1 (5 bases). Trimming left V 5 bases short and J 6 bases short, with 7 bases between. The CDR3 contains 10 residues. The germline gives CDR1 GTSNPN, CDR2 SVGIG (reference sequence). Supplemented by reference TRBV30 and TRBJ1-1, the full variable domain reads SQTIHQWPATLVQPVGSPLSLECTVEGTSNPNLYWYRQAAGRGLQLLFYSVGIGQISSEVPQNLSASRPQDRQFILSSKKLLLSDSGFYLCAWPTAEAFFGQGTRLTVV.